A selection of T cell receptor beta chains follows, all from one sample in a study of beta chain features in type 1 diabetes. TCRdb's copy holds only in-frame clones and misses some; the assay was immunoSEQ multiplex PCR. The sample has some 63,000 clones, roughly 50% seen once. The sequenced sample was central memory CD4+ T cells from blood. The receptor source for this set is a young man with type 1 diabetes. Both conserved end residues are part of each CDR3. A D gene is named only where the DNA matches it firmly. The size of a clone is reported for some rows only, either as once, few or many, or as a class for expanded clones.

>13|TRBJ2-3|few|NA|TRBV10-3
TGTGCCATCAGTGCGGGAGAGGCAGATACGCAGTATTTT
CAISAGEADTQYF
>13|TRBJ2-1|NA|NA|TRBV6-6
TGTGCCAGCAGTTACCTAGCTGGCAATGAGCAGTTCTTC
CASSYLAGNEQFF
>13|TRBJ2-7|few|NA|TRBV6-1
TGTGCCACCTACAAGGGGGACTCCTACGAGCAGTACTTC
CATYKGDSYEQYF
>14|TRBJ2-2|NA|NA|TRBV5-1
TGCGCCAGCAGCTTGGACAGGGAAGCCGGGGAGCTGTTTTTT
CASSLDREAGELFF
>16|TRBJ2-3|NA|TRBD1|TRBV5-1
TGCGCCAGCAGCTTCGGGACAGGGGATAACACAGATACGCAGTATTTT
CASSFGTGDNTDTQYF
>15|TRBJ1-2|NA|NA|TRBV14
TGTGCCAGCAGCGAAAGAGGATTAGGGGGTAACGGCTACACCTTC
CASSERGLGGNGYTF
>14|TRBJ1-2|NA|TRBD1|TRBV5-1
TGCGCCAGCATTAAGGGACAGCGTTCCGGGTCAGGAGACTTC
CASIKGQRSGSGDF
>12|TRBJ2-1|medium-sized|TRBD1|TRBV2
TGTGCCAGCAGGTCGACAGGGAATGAGCAGTTCTTC
CASRSTGNEQFF
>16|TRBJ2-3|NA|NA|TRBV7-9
TGTGCCAGCAGCTTTGGGGGGGGCCGGAACACAGATACGCAGTATTTT
CASSFGGGRNTDTQYF
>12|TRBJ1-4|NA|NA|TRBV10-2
TGCGCCAGCAGTGGACAGCTAGAAAAACTGTTTTTT
CASSGQLEKLFF
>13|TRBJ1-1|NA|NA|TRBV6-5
TGTGCCACCAGTGGCGGGCAGAACACTGAAGCTTTCTTT
CATSGGQNTEAFF
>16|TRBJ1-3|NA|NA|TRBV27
TGTGCCAGCAGTTTAAGAGGACAACTACCCGGAAACACCATATATTTT
CASSLRGQLPGNTIYF
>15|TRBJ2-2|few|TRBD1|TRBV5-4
TGTGCCAGCAGCACTGAACAGGGGGCGCCCGGGGAGCTGTTTTTT
CASSTEQGAPGELFF
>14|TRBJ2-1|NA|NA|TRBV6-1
TGTGCCAGCAGGGGGCAGCCCGTAAGGGATGAGCAGTTCTTC
CASRGQPVRDEQFF
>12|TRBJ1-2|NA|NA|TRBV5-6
TGTGCCAGCAGCGTCAGGGACTATGGCTACACCTTC
CASSVRDYGYTF
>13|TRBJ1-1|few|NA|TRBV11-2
TGTGCCAGCAGCTTGGGCAGGGACACTGAAGCTTTCTTT
CASSLGRDTEAFF
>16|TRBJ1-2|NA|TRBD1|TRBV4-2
TGTGCCAGCAGCCAAAAGACGCAGGGGGAGGTCTATGGCTACACCTTC
CASSQKTQGEVYGYTF
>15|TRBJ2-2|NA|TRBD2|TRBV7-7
TGTGCCAGCAGCCTCAAACGGGGGGGCACCGGGGAGCTGTTTTTT
CASSLKRGGTGELFF
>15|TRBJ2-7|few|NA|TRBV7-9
TGTGCCAGCAGCTTAGGAACGGCAGGAACCTACGAGCAGTACTTC
CASSLGTAGTYEQYF
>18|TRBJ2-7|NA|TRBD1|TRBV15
TGTGCCACCAGCAGAGACCGGGACAGGGACGGACAGGCCTACGAGCAGTACTTC
CATSRDRDRDGQAYEQYF
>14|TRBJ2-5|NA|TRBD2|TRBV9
TGTGCCAGCAGCCCTGGACTAGCCCGGGAGACCCAGTACTTC
CASSPGLARETQYF
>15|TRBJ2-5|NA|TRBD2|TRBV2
TGTGCCAGCAGTCCGGGGACTAACGGAAGGGAGACCCAGTACTTC
CASSPGTNGRETQYF
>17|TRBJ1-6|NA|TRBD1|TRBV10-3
TGTGCCATCAGCCAGGACAGGCAGAGCTCCTATAATTCACCCCTCCACTTT
CAISQDRQSSYNSPLHF
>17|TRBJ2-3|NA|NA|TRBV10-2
TGCGCCAGCAGTGATGCGCTAGCTTATAAGAGCACAGATACGCAGTATTTT
CASSDALAYKSTDTQYF
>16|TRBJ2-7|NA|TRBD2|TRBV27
TGTGCCAGCAGCCGAAACCCAGCGGGGGGTTCCTACGAGCAGTACTTC
CASSRNPAGGSYEQYF
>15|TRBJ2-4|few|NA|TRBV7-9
TGTGCCAGCAGCTTTGAACAGGGAGCCAAAAACATTCAGTACTTC
CASSFEQGAKNIQYF
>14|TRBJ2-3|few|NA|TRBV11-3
TGTGCCAGCAGCTTTGGCGGGAGCACAGATACGCAGTATTTT
CASSFGGSTDTQYF
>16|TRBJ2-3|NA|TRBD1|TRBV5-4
TGTGCCAGCAGCTTGGGGGGACAGCCTAGCACAGATACGCAGTATTTT
CASSLGGQPSTDTQYF